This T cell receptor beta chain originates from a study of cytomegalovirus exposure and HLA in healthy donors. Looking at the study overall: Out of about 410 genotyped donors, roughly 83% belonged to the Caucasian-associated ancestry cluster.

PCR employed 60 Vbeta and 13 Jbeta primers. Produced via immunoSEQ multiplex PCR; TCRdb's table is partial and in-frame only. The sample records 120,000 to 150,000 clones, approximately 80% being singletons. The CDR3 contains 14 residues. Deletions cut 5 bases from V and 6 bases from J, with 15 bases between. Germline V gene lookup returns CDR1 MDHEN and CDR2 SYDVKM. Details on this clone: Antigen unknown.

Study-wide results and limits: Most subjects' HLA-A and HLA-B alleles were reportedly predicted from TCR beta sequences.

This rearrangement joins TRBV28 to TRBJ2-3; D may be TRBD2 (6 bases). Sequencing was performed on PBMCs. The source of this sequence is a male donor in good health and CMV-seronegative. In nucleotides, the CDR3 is TGTGCCAGCAGTCGGGCCCGGGGGTTGGATACGCAGTATTTT. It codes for CASSRARGLDTQYF.